This is a list of T cell receptor beta chains from one sample in a study of tumour-infiltrating T cells in Burkitt lymphoma. Data came from immunoSEQ multiplex PCR; TCRdb stores just in-frame clones and leaves some out. The data show 7,500 to 8,500 clones, 65% to 75% seen once. The material sequenced was tumor tissue. The receptors here all came from a human donor with diffuse large B-cell lymphoma. Each CDR3 is given with its conserved first and last residue. D genes are given only for firm matches. The size of a clone is reported for some rows only, either as once, few or many, or as a class for expanded clones.

V gene: TRBV19
J gene: TRBJ1-5
clone size: -
D gene: TRBD1
CDR3 protein: CASSFDRANQPQHF
CDR3 DNA: TGTGCCAGTAGTTTTGACAGGGCCAATCAGCCCCAGCATTTT

V gene: TRBV7-2
J gene: TRBJ1-6
clone size: -
D gene: -
CDR3 protein: CASSVLTGIYNSPLHF
CDR3 DNA: TGTGCCAGCAGCGTTCTCACAGGCATCTATAATTCACCCCTCCACTTT

V gene: TRBV7-9
J gene: TRBJ1-1
clone size: -
D gene: -
CDR3 protein: CASRGEIEAFF
CDR3 DNA: TGTGCCAGCAGAGGGGAGATTGAAGCTTTCTTT

V gene: TRBV21-1
J gene: TRBJ2-1
clone size: -
D gene: -
CDR3 protein: CASNSGTGEQFF
CDR3 DNA: TGTGCCAGCAACTCCGGGACTGGAGAGCAGTTCTTC

V gene: TRBV29-1
J gene: TRBJ2-2
clone size: -
D gene: -
CDR3 protein: CSVGRRNTGELFF
CDR3 DNA: TGCAGCGTTGGCAGGAGGAACACCGGGGAGCTGTTTTTT

V gene: TRBV5-4
J gene: TRBJ2-3
clone size: few
D gene: -
CDR3 protein: CASSLGGRTTDTQYF
CDR3 DNA: TGTGCCAGCAGCTTGGGGGGCAGAACCACAGATACGCAGTATTTT

V gene: TRBV27
J gene: TRBJ2-7
clone size: -
D gene: -
CDR3 protein: CASSRDLAYEQYF
CDR3 DNA: TGTGCCAGCAGTCGGGACCTCGCCTACGAGCAGTACTTC

V gene: TRBV18
J gene: TRBJ2-7
clone size: -
D gene: TRBD2
CDR3 protein: CASSPTSGGYEQYF
CDR3 DNA: TGTGCCAGCTCCCCTACTAGCGGGGGTTACGAGCAGTACTTC

V gene: TRBV29-1
J gene: TRBJ2-7
clone size: -
D gene: -
CDR3 protein: CSVGHQSNEQYF
CDR3 DNA: TGCAGCGTTGGCCACCAAAGCAACGAGCAGTACTTC

V gene: TRBV6-5
J gene: TRBJ2-2
clone size: -
D gene: TRBD2
CDR3 protein: CATSRGGFDTGELFF
CDR3 DNA: TGTGCCACCAGCCGCGGGGGGTTCGACACCGGGGAGCTGTTTTTT

V gene: TRBV9
J gene: TRBJ1-2
clone size: -
D gene: -
CDR3 protein: CASSVVSGRYGYTF
CDR3 DNA: TGTGCCAGCAGCGTAGTTTCAGGGCGGTATGGCTACACCTTC

V gene: TRBV7-9
J gene: TRBJ2-5
clone size: -
D gene: -
CDR3 protein: CASSSPGSATQYF
CDR3 DNA: TGTGCCAGCAGCTCCCCCGGGTCCGCGACCCAGTACTTC

V gene: TRBV25-1
J gene: TRBJ1-2
clone size: few
D gene: TRBD1
CDR3 protein: CASSAYQGENYGYTF
CDR3 DNA: TGTGCCAGCAGTGCGTATCAGGGGGAGAACTATGGCTACACCTTC

V gene: TRBV7-9
J gene: TRBJ2-1
clone size: -
D gene: -
CDR3 protein: CASSLEKRDPYNEQFF
CDR3 DNA: TGTGCCAGCAGCTTAGAAAAGCGAGATCCTTACAATGAGCAGTTCTTC

V gene: TRBV5-1
J gene: TRBJ1-2
clone size: -
D gene: TRBD1
CDR3 protein: CASSPQGDLYGYTF
CDR3 DNA: TGCGCCAGCAGCCCCCAGGGGGACCTCTATGGCTACACCTTC

V gene: TRBV7-2
J gene: TRBJ1-5
clone size: -
D gene: -
CDR3 protein: CASSLEASSNQPQHF
CDR3 DNA: TGTGCCAGCAGCTTAGAGGCAAGTAGCAATCAGCCCCAGCATTTT